This T cell receptor (beta chain) stems from a study of CD8+ T cells in alopecia areata. Study-level results: The study found that many expanded lesional clones persisted in scalp and blood during tofacitinib.

On this clone itself: The antigen remains undetermined.

Treatment defined: oral pan-JAK inhibitor, 5-10 mg twice daily. Individuals with alopecia areata gave both lesional scalp punch biopsies and peripheral blood for collection. Sequencing templates came from extracted RNA that was reverse transcribed into cDNA. The data were produced by immunoSEQ multiplex PCR, yet TCRdb's version contains in-frame clones alone and is incomplete. Among approximately 220,000 clones listed, under 40% were seen once. This CDR3 comprises 15 residues. CDR1 is SGHRS, CDR2 YFSETQ, per germline. Sequenced material: CD4+ T cells sorted from blood, taken at approximately week 31, from a patient treated with tofacitinib. The V call is TRBV5-1, the J call TRBJ2-7; D is perhaps TRBD1 (6 bases). Near its end, the DNA agrees better with TRBJ2-5, so the J call may be wrong. The source is a human donor with alopecia areata. The CDR3 DNA is TGCGCCAGCAGCTTGCAGGGGAACTATCAAGAGACCCAGTACTTC. Translating it yields CASSLQGNYQETQYF.